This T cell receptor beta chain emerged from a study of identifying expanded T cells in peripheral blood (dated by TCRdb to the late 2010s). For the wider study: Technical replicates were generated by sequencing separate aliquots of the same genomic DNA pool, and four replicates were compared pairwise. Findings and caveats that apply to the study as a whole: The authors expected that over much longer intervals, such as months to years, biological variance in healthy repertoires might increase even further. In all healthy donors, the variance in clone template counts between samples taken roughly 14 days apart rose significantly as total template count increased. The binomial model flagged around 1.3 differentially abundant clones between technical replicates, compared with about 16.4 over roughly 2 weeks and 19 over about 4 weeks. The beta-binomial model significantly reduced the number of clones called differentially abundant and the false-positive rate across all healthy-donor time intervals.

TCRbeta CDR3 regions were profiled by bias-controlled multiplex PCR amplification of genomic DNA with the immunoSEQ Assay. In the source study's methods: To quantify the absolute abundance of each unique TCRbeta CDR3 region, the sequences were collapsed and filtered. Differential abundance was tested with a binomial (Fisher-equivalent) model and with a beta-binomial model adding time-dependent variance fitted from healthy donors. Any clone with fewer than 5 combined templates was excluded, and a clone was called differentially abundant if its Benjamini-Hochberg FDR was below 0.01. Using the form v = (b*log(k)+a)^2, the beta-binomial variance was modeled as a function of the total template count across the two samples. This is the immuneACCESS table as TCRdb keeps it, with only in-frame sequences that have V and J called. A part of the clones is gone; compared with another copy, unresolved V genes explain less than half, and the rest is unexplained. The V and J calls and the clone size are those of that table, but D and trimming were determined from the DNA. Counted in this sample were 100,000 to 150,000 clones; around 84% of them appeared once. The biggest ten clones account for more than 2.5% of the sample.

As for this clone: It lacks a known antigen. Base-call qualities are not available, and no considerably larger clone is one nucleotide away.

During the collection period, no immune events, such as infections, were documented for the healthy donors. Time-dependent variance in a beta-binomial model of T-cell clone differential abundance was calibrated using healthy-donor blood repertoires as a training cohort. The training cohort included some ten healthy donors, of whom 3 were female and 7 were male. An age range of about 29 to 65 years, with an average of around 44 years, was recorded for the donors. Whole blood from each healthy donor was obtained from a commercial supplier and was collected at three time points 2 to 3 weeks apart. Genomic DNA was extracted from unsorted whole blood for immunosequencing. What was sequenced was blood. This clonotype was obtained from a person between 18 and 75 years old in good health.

The CDR3 protein sequence reads: CASSQDGPMNTEAFF. The DNA is as follows: TGCGCCAGCAGCCAAGACGGTCCTATGAACACTGAAGCTTTCTTT. Rearrangement joined TRBV4-1 to TRBJ1-1, with no D gene named confidently. Relative to germline, V is 0 bases shorter and J is 0 bases shorter, with 8 bases between their ends. Via the germline V gene, CDR1 is MGHRA and CDR2 YSYEKL. The CDR3 covers 15 residues, taking in both the cysteine and the phenylalanine. The read is trimmed to its CDR3 DNA, 45 bases read in frame from base 1.